Reported below is one T cell receptor (beta chain). By sample share, this clonotype is medium-sized (0.01 to 0.1%). Its cognate antigen has yet to be identified. No clone much larger than this one lies a single base away; base qualities are absent. The sample is drawn from a study of immune reconstitution after stem cell transplant in scleroderma (dated by TCRdb to the late 2010s). Libraries were prepared through RT-PCR. Reads for this sample came from an Illumina MiSeq. Clones were called with MiXCR by TCRdb after fastp trimmed the public reads at Q25, and only in-frame beta chains were retained. Every entry covers one CDR3 protein and lists the most common genes and DNA from its rows. The sample table lists around 5,600 distinct CDR3 sequences, 7% to 9% of them with a count of one. The biggest ten clones account for around 10% of the sample. Relative to germline, V is 5 bases shorter and J is 10 bases shorter, with 11 bases between their ends. The CDR3 goes from the cysteine to the phenylalanine over 11 residues. Only CDR3 DNA is held: 33 bases, read in frame from base 1. CDR1 and CDR2, per the germline V gene (reference sequence), are DFQATT and SNEGSKA.

The TCR originated in a male donor with systemic sclerosis. Rearrangement joined TRBV20-1 to TRBJ1-4; the D gene identity is not certain. Sample acquisition took place before or after autologous hematopoietic stem cell transplantation (not recorded which). CDR3 loop: CSASGPPKLFF. The nucleotide sequence reads TGCAGTGCTTCCGGCCCCCCAAAACTGTTTTTT.